A single sample is the source of the 13 T cell receptor beta chains below, sequenced in a study of tumor-infiltrating lymphocytes in localized non-small cell lung cancer. The protocol was immunoSEQ multiplex PCR, while the TCRdb copy is restricted to in-frame clones and leaves out a portion. The sample contains about 6,600 clones, roughly 81% of which appear only once. The sequencing input was lung tumor tissue. The receptors were gathered from a human donor with non-small cell lung cancer.

The rearrangement links TRBV28 to TRBJ2-7; 10 nucleotides agree with TRBD1. The CDR3 extends over 14 amino acids. After removal of 5 bases from V and 8 bases from J, the junction contained 9 bases not matched to a gene. Germline CDR1 is MDHEN and CDR2 is SYDVKM. The CDR3 region has the DNA TGTGCCAGCAGTCCAACCGGGACAGGGGTTCAGCAGTACTTC. Amino acid sequence: CASSPTGTGVQQYF.

The V gene is TRBV2, the J gene TRBJ1-1; D is unclear. Germline lookup yields CDR1 SNHLY and CDR2 FYNNEI. V was shortened by 9 bases and J by 0 bases, with 5 bases between the two germline ends. This CDR3 spans 11 amino acids. CDR3 loop: CASPVNTEAFF. CDR3 bases: TGTGCCAGTCCCGTGAACACTGAAGCTTTCTTT.

The J gene is TRBJ1-4, the V gene TRBV5-6; D remains ambiguous. V was pared by 4 bases and J by 8 bases, with 12 bases between. CDR3 length equals 13 residues. Germline CDR1 reads SGHDT; CDR2 reads YYEEEE. The CDR3 reads CASSLGLLEKLFF. The CDR3 coding sequence is TGTGCCAGCAGCCTCGGGCTACTGGAAAAACTGTTTTTT.

The rearrangement uses TRBV19 and TRBJ1-1, with 8 positions matching TRBD1. V shed 5 bases and J 0 bases; nucleotides not matched to a gene: 5. Germline V lookup: CDR1 LNHDA, CDR2 SQIVND (reference sequence). The CDR3 totals 15 residues. CDR3 coding DNA: TGTGCCAGTAGTGCCAGACAGGGGATGAACACTGAAGCTTTCTTT. Translated, it gives CASSARQGMNTEAFF.

V usage is TRBV6-6 and J usage is TRBJ2-7; weak D call: TRBD1 (6 bases). The ends were cut back, 7 bases at V and 1 base at J, with 8 bases in the middle. Germline V lookup: CDR1 MNHNY, CDR2 SVGAGI (reference sequence). The CDR3 covers 12 residues. CDR3: CASTDRSYEQYF. In DNA, the CDR3 is TGTGCCAGCACGGACAGATCCTACGAGCAGTACTTC.

The rearrangement links TRBV4-2 to TRBJ2-7; a possible D gene is TRBD1 (5 bases). This CDR3 has 15 amino acids. V gave up 1 base and J gave up 3 bases, with 13 bases separating them. Germline V gene sequence: CDR1 LGHNA, CDR2 YNFKEQ. In DNA, the CDR3 is TGTGCCAGCAGCCAAGGTGGGGCGAGTGTCTACGAGCAGTACTTC. It is translated as CASSQGGASVYEQYF.

The chain links TRBV18 to TRBJ1-3, with 7 nucleotides matching TRBD1. The V and J ends lost 1 base and 0 bases, in that order; junction bases with no gene match: 3. The CDR3 consists of 16 residues. The germline CDR1 and CDR2 sequences are KGHSH and LQKENI. DNA of the CDR3: TGTGCCAGCTCACCACTTACAGGGGCCTCTGGAAACACCATATATTTT. Protein: CASSPLTGASGNTIYF.

This chain connects TRBV5-1 to TRBJ2-7; D call uncertain. V was trimmed by 6 bases and J by 1 base, leaving 17 bases between them. This CDR3 region has 15 residues. Germline values: CDR1 SGHRS, CDR2 YFSETQ. The CDR3, as DNA: TGCGCCAGCAAAAAGGGCCAGGATCCTTCCTACGAGCAGTACTTC. Amino acids: CASKKGQDPSYEQYF.

This chain joins TRBV19 and TRBJ2-5; D not certain. The CDR3 consists of 16 residues. Germline V gene data show CDR1 as LNHDA and CDR2 as SQIVND (reference sequence). Trimming removed 3 bases from V and 0 bases from J, with 14 bases in between. This chain's CDR3 is CASSIGDTLYQETQYF. CDR3 coding DNA: TGTGCCAGTAGTATTGGAGACACATTGTACCAAGAGACCCAGTACTTC.

This chain uses TRBV28 with TRBJ1-5, with D tentatively TRBD1 (5 bases). The CDR3 length is 13 residues. With 10 bases removed from V and 4 bases from J, the gap between germline ends came to 14 bases. Germline V lookup: CDR1 MDHEN, CDR2 SYDVKM. The CDR3 DNA is TGTGCCATCAAGGGGCAGAGAAATCAGCCCCAGCATTTT. This codes for CAIKGQRNQPQHF.

This clone showed up just a few times. The genes are TRBV11-2 and TRBJ2-3; D not certain. V lost 5 bases and J 4 bases, leaving 13 bases between the germline ends. From germline, CDR1 is SGHAT and CDR2 FQNNGV. The CDR3 is 14 residues long. Here the CDR3 DNA reads TGTGCCAGCAGCCTTAGGACGTCTCCAGATACGCAGTATTTT. This sequence encodes CASSLRTSPDTQYF.

The rearrangement links TRBV11-2 to TRBJ1-6; D is unclear. CDR1 and CDR2 from the germline V gene are SGHAT and FQNNGV. V lost 7 bases and J 10 bases, leaving 17 bases between the germline ends. The CDR3 has 14 amino acids. CDR3 in amino acids: CASTRSPLKSPLHF. The CDR3 region has the DNA TGTGCCAGCACCCGAAGCCCCCTAAAGTCACCCCTCCACTTT.

As to this clone: The same CDR3 is also encoded by other DNA sequences in this sample. The chain uses TRBV5-1 and TRBJ2-7, with TRBD1 matching over 7 bases. The junction had 5 bases not matched to a gene; V was cut back by 4 bases and J by 4 bases. Looked up from germline, CDR1 is SGHRS and CDR2 is YFSETQ. This CDR3 is 13 amino acids long. Written as DNA, the CDR3 is TGCGCCAGCAGCCTTGACAGGGCGTACGAGCAGTACTTC. Translated, it gives CASSLDRAYEQYF.